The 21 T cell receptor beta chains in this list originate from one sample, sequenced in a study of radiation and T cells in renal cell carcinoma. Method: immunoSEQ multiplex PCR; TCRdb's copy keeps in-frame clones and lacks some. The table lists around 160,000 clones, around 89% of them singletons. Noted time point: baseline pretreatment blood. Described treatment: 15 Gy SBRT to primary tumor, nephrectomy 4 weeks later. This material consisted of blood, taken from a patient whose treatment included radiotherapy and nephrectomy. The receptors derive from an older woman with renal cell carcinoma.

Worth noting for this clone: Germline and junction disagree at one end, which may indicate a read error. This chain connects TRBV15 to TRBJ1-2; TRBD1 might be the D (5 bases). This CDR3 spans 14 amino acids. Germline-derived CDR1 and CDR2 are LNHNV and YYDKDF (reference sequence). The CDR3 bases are TGTGCCACCAGCGGAGACAGCTACCCCTATGGCTACACCTTC. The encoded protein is CATSGDSYPYGYTF.

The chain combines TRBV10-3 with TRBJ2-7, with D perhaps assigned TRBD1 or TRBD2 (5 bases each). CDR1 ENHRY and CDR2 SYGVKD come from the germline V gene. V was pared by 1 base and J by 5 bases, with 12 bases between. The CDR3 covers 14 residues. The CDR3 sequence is CAISEWAGTHEQYF. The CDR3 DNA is TGTGCCATCAGTGAGTGGGCAGGGACCCACGAGCAGTACTTC.

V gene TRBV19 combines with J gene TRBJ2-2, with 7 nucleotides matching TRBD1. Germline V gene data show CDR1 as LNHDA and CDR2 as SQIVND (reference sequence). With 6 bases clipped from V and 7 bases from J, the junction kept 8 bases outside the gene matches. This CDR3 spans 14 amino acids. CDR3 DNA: TGTGCCAGTAGAGGGGGCAAAGGTTTCGGGGAGCTGTTTTTT. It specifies CASRGGKGFGELFF.

The CDR3 region is CASSDLDMGGYTF. CDR3 sequence (DNA): TGTGCCAGCAGCGACTTGGATATGGGTGGCTACACCTTC. This chain connects TRBV5-4 to TRBJ1-2, with no clear D. Germline-derived CDR1 and CDR2 are SGHNT and YYREEE (reference sequence). CDR3 length: 13 residues. Trimming shortened V by 4 bases and J by 7 bases, and 14 bases separated the two germline ends.

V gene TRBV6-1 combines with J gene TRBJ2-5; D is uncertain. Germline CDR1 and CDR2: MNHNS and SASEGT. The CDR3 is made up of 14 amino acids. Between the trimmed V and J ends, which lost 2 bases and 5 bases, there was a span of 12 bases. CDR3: CASSERAKGETQYF. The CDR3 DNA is TGTGCCAGCAGTGAACGAGCAAAAGGGGAGACCCAGTACTTC.

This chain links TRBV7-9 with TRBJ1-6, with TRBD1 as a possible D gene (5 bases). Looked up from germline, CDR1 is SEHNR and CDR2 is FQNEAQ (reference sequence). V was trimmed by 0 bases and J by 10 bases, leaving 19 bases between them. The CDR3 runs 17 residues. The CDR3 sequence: CASSLALGTAAASPLHF. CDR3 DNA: TGTGCCAGCAGCTTAGCGCTTGGGACCGCGGCGGCCTCACCCCTCCACTTT.

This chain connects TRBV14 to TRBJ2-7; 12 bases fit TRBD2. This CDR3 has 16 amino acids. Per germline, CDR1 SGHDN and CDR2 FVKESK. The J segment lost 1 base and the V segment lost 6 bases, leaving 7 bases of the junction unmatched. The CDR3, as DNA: TGTGCCAGCAGTAAACTAGCGGGGGGATCATCCTACGAGCAGTACTTC. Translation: CASSKLAGGSSYEQYF.

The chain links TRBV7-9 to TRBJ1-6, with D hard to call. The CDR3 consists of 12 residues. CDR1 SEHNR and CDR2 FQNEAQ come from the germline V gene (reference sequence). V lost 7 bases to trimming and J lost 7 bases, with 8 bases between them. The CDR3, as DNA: TGTGCCAGCACCCGTGAGAATTCACCCCTCCACTTT. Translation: CASTRENSPLHF.

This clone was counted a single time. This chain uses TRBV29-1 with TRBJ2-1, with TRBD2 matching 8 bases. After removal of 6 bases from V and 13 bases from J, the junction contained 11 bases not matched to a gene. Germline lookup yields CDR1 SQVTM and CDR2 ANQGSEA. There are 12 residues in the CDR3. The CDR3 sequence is CSVDSGVWGQFF. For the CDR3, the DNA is TGCAGCGTGGATAGCGGGGTATGGGGTCAGTTCTTC.

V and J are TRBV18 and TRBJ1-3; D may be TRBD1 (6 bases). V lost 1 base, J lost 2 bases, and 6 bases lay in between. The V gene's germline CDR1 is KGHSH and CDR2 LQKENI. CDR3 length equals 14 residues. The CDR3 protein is CASSPRTAGNTIYF. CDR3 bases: TGTGCCAGCTCACCACGGACAGCTGGAAACACCATATATTTT.

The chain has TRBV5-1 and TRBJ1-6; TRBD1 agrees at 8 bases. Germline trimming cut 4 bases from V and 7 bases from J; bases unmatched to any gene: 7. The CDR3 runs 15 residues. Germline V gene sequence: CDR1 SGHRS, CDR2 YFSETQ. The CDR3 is CASSKRQGNNSPLHF. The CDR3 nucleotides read TGCGCCAGCAGCAAAAGACAGGGGAACAATTCACCCCTCCACTTT.

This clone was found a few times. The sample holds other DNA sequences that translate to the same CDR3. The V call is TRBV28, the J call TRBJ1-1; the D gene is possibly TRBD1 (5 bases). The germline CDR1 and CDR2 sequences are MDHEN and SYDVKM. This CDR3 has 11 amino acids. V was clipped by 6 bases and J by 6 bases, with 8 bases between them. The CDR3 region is CASRGRPEAFF. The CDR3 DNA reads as TGTGCCAGCAGGGGGCGGCCTGAAGCTTTCTTT.

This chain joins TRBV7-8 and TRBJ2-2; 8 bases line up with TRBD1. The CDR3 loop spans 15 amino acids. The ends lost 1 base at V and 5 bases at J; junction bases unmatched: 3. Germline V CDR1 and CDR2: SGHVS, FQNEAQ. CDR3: CASSLDRGDTGELFF. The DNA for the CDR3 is TGTGCCAGCAGCTTAGACAGGGGGGATACCGGGGAGCTGTTTTTT. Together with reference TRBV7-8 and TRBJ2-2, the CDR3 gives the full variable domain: GAGVSQSPRYKVAKRGQDVALRCDPISGHVSLFWYQQALGQGPEFLTYFQNEAQLDKSGLPSDRFFAERPEGSVSTLKIQRTQQEDSAVYLCASSLDRGDTGELFFGEGSRLTVL.

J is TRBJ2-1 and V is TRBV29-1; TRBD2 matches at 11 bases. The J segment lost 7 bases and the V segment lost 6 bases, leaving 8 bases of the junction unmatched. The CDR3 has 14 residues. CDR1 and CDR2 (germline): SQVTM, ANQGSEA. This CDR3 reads CSVRLAGGRNEQFF. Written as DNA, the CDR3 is TGCAGCGTCCGCCTAGCGGGGGGTCGGAATGAGCAGTTCTTC.

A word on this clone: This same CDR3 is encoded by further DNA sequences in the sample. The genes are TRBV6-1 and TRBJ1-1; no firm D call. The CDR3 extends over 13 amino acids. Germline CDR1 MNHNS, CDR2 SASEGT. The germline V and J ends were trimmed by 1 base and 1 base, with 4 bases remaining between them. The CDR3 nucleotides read TGTGCCAGCAGTGAAGGAAGGAACACTGAAGCTTTCTTT. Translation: CASSEGRNTEAFF.

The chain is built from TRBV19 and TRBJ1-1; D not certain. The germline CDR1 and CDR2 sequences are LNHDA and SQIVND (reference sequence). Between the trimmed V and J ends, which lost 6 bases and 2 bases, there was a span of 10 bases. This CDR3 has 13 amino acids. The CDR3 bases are TGTGCCAGTAGGTCAGGCGCTAACACTGAAGCTTTCTTT. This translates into CASRSGANTEAFF. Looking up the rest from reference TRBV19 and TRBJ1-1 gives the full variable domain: DGGITQSPKYLFRKEGQNVTLSCEQNLNHDAMYWYRQDPGQGLRLIYYSQIVNDFQKGDIAEGYSVSREKKESFPLTVTSAQKNPTAFYLCASRSGANTEAFFGQGTRLTVV.

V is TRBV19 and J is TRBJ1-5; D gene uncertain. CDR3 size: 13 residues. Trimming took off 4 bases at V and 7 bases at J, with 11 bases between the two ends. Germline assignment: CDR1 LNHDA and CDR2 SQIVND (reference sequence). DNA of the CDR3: TGTGCCAGTAGTAAGGGCTCTGGACAGCCCCAGCATTTT. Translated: CASSKGSGQPQHF.

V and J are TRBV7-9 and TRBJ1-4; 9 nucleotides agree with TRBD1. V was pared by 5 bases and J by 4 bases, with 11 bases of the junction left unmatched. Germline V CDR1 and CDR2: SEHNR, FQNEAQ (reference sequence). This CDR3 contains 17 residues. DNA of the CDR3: TGTGCCAGCAGCCCCGGAGGGACAGGGTGGAGTAATGAAAAACTGTTTTTT. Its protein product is CASSPGGTGWSNEKLFF.

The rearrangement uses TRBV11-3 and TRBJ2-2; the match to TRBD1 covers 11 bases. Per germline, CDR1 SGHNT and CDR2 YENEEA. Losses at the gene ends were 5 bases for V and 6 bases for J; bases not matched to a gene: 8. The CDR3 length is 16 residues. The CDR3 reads CASSRSGTGGSGELFF. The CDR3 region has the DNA TGTGCCAGCAGCCGTTCCGGGACAGGGGGGTCCGGGGAGCTGTTTTTT. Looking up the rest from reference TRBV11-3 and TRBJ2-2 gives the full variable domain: EAGVVQSPRYKIIEKKQPVAFWCNPISGHNTLYWYLQNLGQGPELLIRYENEEAVDDSQLPKDRFSAERLKGVDSTLKIQPAELGDSAVYLCASSRSGTGGSGELFFGEGSRLTVL.

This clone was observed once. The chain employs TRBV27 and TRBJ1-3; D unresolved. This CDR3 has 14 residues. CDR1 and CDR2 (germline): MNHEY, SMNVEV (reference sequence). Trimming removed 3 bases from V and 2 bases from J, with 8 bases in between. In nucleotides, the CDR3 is TGTGCCAGCAGTTTGCGGGTGACTGGAAACACCATATATTTT. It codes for CASSLRVTGNTIYF.

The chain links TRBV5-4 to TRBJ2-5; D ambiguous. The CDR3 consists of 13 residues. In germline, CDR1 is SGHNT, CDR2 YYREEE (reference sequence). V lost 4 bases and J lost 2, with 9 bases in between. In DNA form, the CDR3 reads TGTGCCAGCAGCACCGAAATACAAGAGACCCAGTACTTC. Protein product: CASSTEIQETQYF.